These T cell receptor beta chains were read from a single sample in a study of shared clonotypes between healthy human individuals. Assay: immunoSEQ multiplex PCR; the TCRdb copy retains only in-frame clones and omits some. The sample has approximately 2,000,000 clones, 93% seen once. Sequencing was performed on naive CD8+ T cells from PBMCs. The receptors derive from a man aged 18 to 35 in good health. Some clones in this sample may be carry-over from other donors' samples. CDR3s include the opening cysteine and the closing phenylalanine or tryptophan. D genes are given only for firm matches. Rows may omit the clone size; those that give it use once, few, many or a size class.

V gene,D gene,J gene,clone size,CDR3 protein,CDR3 DNA
TRBV27,.,TRBJ2-7,.,CASSWGQGTYEQYF,TGTGCCAGCAGTTGGGGGCAGGGAACCTACGAGCAGTACTTC
TRBV19,TRBD1,TRBJ2-5,.,CASSKSYRGHRETQYF,TGTGCCAGTAGCAAAAGCTACAGGGGGCACCGGGAGACCCAGTACTTC
TRBV27,.,TRBJ1-1,.,CASSPVGGPTEAFF,TGTGCCAGCAGTCCAGTGGGGGGGCCCACTGAAGCTTTCTTT
TRBV11-2,.,TRBJ1-1,.,CASSFAGMNTEAFF,TGTGCCAGCAGCTTCGCTGGTATGAACACTGAAGCTTTCTTT
TRBV5-6,.,TRBJ1-5,.,CASSLGSKPQHF,TGTGCCAGCAGCTTGGGGTCTAAGCCCCAGCATTTT
TRBV5-1,.,TRBJ2-1,.,CASSLERRDYNEQFF,TGCGCCAGCAGCTTAGAGCGGAGGGACTACAATGAGCAGTTCTTC
TRBV7-9,.,TRBJ2-7,.,CASSFPGPPEQYF,TGTGCCAGCAGTTTTCCCGGGCCGCCCGAGCAGTACTTC
TRBV27,TRBD2,TRBJ2-7,.,CASSLIAGDIEQYF,TGTGCCAGCAGTTTAATAGCGGGGGATATCGAGCAGTACTTC
TRBV27,TRBD2,TRBJ2-1,few,CASSPGTSGNNEQFF,TGTGCCAGCAGTCCCGGGACTAGCGGGAACAATGAGCAGTTCTTC
TRBV28,.,TRBJ1-1,once,CASSSGGLEGTEAFF,TGTGCCAGCAGCTCCGGGGGCCTGGAGGGCACTGAAGCTTTCTTT
TRBV14,.,TRBJ2-1,.,CASSPGTSNNEQFF,TGTGCCAGCAGCCCCGGGACTTCGAACAATGAGCAGTTCTTC
TRBV9,.,TRBJ2-3,.,CASSVAGAQGTDTQYF,TGTGCCAGCAGCGTAGCTGGAGCCCAGGGCACAGATACGCAGTATTTT
TRBV7-8,.,TRBJ2-7,.,CASSLYRENEQYF,TGTGCCAGCAGCTTATACAGAGAAAATGAGCAGTACTTC
TRBV9,.,TRBJ2-2,.,CASSVWGSSPNTGELFF,TGTGCCAGCAGCGTATGGGGGTCCTCTCCCAACACCGGGGAGCTGTTTTTT
TRBV5-1,TRBD1,TRBJ2-7,.,CASSLGTGTYEQYF,TGCGCCAGCAGCTTGGGGACAGGGACCTACGAGCAGTACTTC
TRBV5-1,TRBD1,TRBJ1-2,.,CASSLGQGPDGAGYTF,TGCGCCAGCAGCTTGGGACAGGGCCCTGATGGAGCCGGCTACACCTTC
TRBV5-4,.,TRBJ2-3,.,CASGWDTQYF,TGTGCCAGCGGCTGGGATACGCAGTATTTT
TRBV7-9,.,TRBJ2-1,.,CASSLWRGGSYNEQFF,TGTGCCAGCAGCTTATGGCGGGGAGGATCTTACAATGAGCAGTTCTTC
TRBV15,.,TRBJ2-7,.,CATSRVGLAEISSYEQYF,TGTGCCACCAGCAGAGTGGGGCTAGCCGAAATCAGCTCCTACGAGCAGTACTTC
TRBV28,TRBD1,TRBJ2-3,.,CASRGRGQGFQDTQYF,TGTGCCAGCAGGGGAAGGGGACAGGGATTTCAAGATACGCAGTATTTT
TRBV7-2,TRBD1,TRBJ2-4,once,CASKTGAFGLGQDIQYF,TGTGCCAGCAAAACAGGGGCCTTTGGGTTAGGGCAAGACATTCAGTACTTC
TRBV27,.,TRBJ1-1,few,CASSLVVSTEAFF,TGTGCCAGCAGTTTAGTGGTGAGCACTGAAGCTTTCTTT
TRBV7-8,.,TRBJ2-7,.,CASSSRIGTLTTYEQYF,TGTGCCAGCAGCTCCCGGATAGGGACTCTTACTACCTACGAGCAGTACTTC
TRBV11-2,.,TRBJ2-1,.,CASSLGPGGRERLYNEQFF,TGTGCCAGCAGCTTGGGTCCCGGTGGCAGGGAGAGACTTTACAATGAGCAGTTCTTC
TRBV5-6,.,TRBJ2-1,.,CASSLGVNEQFF,TGTGCCAGCAGCCTTGGTGTAAATGAGCAGTTCTTC